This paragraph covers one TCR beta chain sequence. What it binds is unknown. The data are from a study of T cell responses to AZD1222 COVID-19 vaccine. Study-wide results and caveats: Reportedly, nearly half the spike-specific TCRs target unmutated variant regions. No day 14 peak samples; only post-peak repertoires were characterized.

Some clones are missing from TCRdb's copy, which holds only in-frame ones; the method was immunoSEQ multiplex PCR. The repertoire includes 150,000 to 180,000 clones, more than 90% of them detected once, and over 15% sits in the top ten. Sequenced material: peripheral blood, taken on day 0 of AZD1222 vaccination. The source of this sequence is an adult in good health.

For the CDR3, the DNA is TGCGCCAGCAGCTTGGTAGGCCCAGGGACTGAAGCTTTCTTT. Amino acid sequence: CASSLVGPGTEAFF. The chain recombines TRBV5-1 with TRBJ1-1, with a weak D call TRBD1 (5 bases). This CDR3 is built from 14 residues. Germline V gene sequence: CDR1 SGHRS, CDR2 YFSETQ. Trimming removed 0 bases at V and 5 bases at J, with 11 bases between. Complete variable domain (other parts from reference TRBV5-1 and TRBJ1-1): KAGVTQTPRYLIKTRGQQVTLSCSPISGHRSVSWYQQTPGQGLQFLFEYFSETQRNKGNFPGRFSGRQFSNSRSEMNVSTLELGDSALYLCASSLVGPGTEAFFGQGTRLTVV.